This T cell receptor beta chain originates from a study of regulatory T cells in long-lasting Graves disease. Time point meaning: newly diagnosed GD, antithyroid drugs for less than 3 months. The authors made the TCR library using RNA they extracted from PBMCs. The authors built TCR beta libraries using iRepertoire HTBI primers and Arm-PCR of CDR3 regions. TCRdb processed the multiplex PCR reads anew with MiXCR; each CDR3 protein has one entry. Of over 300,000 distinct CDR3 sequences in the sample, roughly a sixth were seen once. Trimming shortened V by 1 base and J by 9 bases, and 19 bases separated the two germline ends. Germline V lookup: CDR1 MGHRA, CDR2 YSYEKL. The CDR3 is 17 amino acids.

The receptor's source is a female donor with Graves disease. V usage is TRBV4-1 and J usage is TRBJ1-6; D ambiguous. The sequencing here drew on peripheral blood mononuclear cells (PBMCs), taken at new diagnosis, from a patient treated with antithyroid drugs. The chain's CDR3 is CASSQGWGELAGSPLHF. The CDR3 nucleotides are TGCGCCAGCAGCCAAGGTTGGGGAGAATTAGCGGGTTCACCCCTCCACTTT.